These 25 T cell receptor beta chains share one sample of origin, sequenced in a study of PD-L1 blockade in urothelial cancer. Sequenced by immunoSEQ multiplex PCR; TCRdb stores in-frame clones only, minus some. The table shows more than 65,000 clones, with roughly nine tenths occurring only once. This material consisted of PBMCs, taken around atezolizumab (anti-PD-L1) treatment. The receptors shown here come from a woman between 70 and 85 years old with urothelial cancer.

The chain carries TRBV29-1 and TRBJ1-1; maybe TRBD1 (6 bases). The CDR3 is 13 residues long. Germline loops: CDR1 SQVTM, CDR2 ANQGSEA. Trimming removed 5 bases from V and 4 bases from J, with 14 bases in between. CDR3 bases: TGCAGCGTTTCCCGGGACACCATCACTGAAGCTTTCTTT. Translation: CSVSRDTITEAFF.

V is TRBV15 and J is TRBJ2-3; TRBD1 might be the D (5 bases). Trimming pared 0 bases from V and 4 bases from J, leaving 11 bases between. This CDR3 has 15 amino acids. Germline CDR1 LNHNV, CDR2 YYDKDF (reference sequence). In DNA, the CDR3 is TGTGCCACCAGCAGAGACCAGGGAATCGCAGATACGCAGTATTTT. It yields the protein CATSRDQGIADTQYF.

V and J are TRBV19 and TRBJ2-3, with D perhaps TRBD2 (6 bases). CDR1 is LNHDA, CDR2 SQIVND, per germline (reference sequence). V lost 3 bases to trimming and J lost 3 bases, with 13 bases between them. The CDR3 extends over 15 amino acids. The CDR3 DNA sequence: TGTGCCAGTAGTATTCTCGCGGGGATTACAGATACGCAGTATTTT. This gives the protein CASSILAGITDTQYF.

The chain's CDR3 is CASSFWTAGNEQYF. DNA for the CDR3: TGTGCCAGCAGCTTTTGGACAGCCGGGAACGAGCAGTACTTC. J is TRBJ2-7 and V is TRBV11-2; a possible D gene is TRBD1 (6 bases). Per the germline V gene, CDR1 is SGHAT and CDR2 is FQNNGV. Trimming left V 3 bases short and J 5 bases short, with 14 bases between. CDR3 size: 14 residues.

The chain couples TRBV4-2 to TRBJ2-3; 9 nucleotides line up with TRBD1. With 3 bases clipped from V and 0 bases from J, the junction kept 1 base outside the gene matches. The CDR3 spans 15 residues. The germline V gene encodes CDR1 LGHNA and CDR2 YNFKEQ. The CDR3 here is CASSQGQGSTDTQYF. In DNA form, the CDR3 reads TGTGCCAGCAGCCAGGGACAGGGCAGCACAGATACGCAGTATTTT.

The chain has TRBV27 and TRBJ2-5; perhaps TRBD2 as D (7 bases). This CDR3 region has 15 residues. CDR1 is MNHEY, CDR2 SMNVEV, per germline (reference sequence). The ends were cut back, 5 bases at V and 7 bases at J, with 20 bases in the middle. The CDR3: CASSMAGTTGGTQYF. The CDR3 DNA sequence: TGTGCCAGCAGTATGGCCGGGACAACGGGGGGGACCCAGTACTTC.

The rearrangement links TRBV9 to TRBJ2-7; 9 bases agree with TRBD2. Looked up from germline, CDR1 is SGDLS and CDR2 is YYNGEE. V shed 0 bases, J shed 3 bases, and the junction held 4 bases outside the gene matches. CDR3 length: 15 amino acids. The chain's CDR3 is CASSVGLAGIYEQYF. CDR3 nucleotides: TGTGCCAGCAGCGTAGGCCTAGCGGGGATCTACGAGCAGTACTTC.

The chain carries TRBV7-2 and TRBJ2-1; 7 nucleotides line up with TRBD1. Trimming took 0 bases from V and 12 from J; bases not matched to a gene: 2. The V gene's germline CDR1 is SGHTA and CDR2 FQGNSA. The CDR3 has 12 residues. In nucleotides, the CDR3 is TGTGCCAGCAGCTTAGCCCGGGACAGGCAGTTCTTC. It translates to CASSLARDRQFF. Using reference TRBV7-2 and TRBJ2-1 for the parts outside the CDR3, the full variable domain is GAGVSQSPSNKVTEKGKDVELRCDPISGHTALYWYRQSLGQGLEFLIYFQGNSAPDKSGLPSDRFSAERTGGSVSTLTIQRTQQEDSAVYLCASSLARDRQFFGPGTRLTVL.

As DNA, the CDR3 is TGTGCCAGCAGCTCACCCGGGACTAGCGGATACGAGCAGTACTTC. Protein sequence: CASSSPGTSGYEQYF. The genes are TRBV7-6 and TRBJ2-7; 11 bases are a match to TRBD2. This CDR3 is 15 amino acids long. V was pared by 4 bases and J by 4 bases, with 6 bases of the junction left unmatched. CDR1 and CDR2 from the germline V gene are SGHVS and FNYEAQ. Supplemented by reference TRBV7-6 and TRBJ2-7, the full variable domain reads GAGVSQSPRYKVTKRGQDVALRCDPISGHVSLYWYRQALGQGPEFLTYFNYEAQQDKSGLPNDRFSAERPEGSISTLTIQRTEQRDSAMYRCASSSPGTSGYEQYFGPGTRLTVT.

The V and J genes are TRBV5-5 and TRBJ2-7; 7 positions agree with TRBD1. In germline, CDR1 is SGHKS, CDR2 YYEKEE (reference sequence). Losses at the gene ends were 1 base for V and 6 bases for J; bases not matched to a gene: 1. The CDR3 extends over 12 amino acids. CDR3 region: CASSLQGVEQYF. CDR3 DNA sequence: TGTGCCAGCAGCTTGCAGGGGGTCGAGCAGTACTTC.

The chain uses TRBV4-2 and TRBJ1-1, with 10 bases matching TRBD1. J lost 11 bases, V lost 3 bases, and 15 bases had no gene match. The germline CDR1 and CDR2 sequences are LGHNA and YNFKEQ. The CDR3 spans 16 residues. CDR3 nucleotides: TGTGCCAGCAGCCAGCCGACAGGGGGCACCTCGATGAATGCTTTCTTT. Its translation: CASSQPTGGTSMNAFF.

The V gene is TRBV7-8, the J gene TRBJ2-1, with 13 bases identical to TRBD2. The CDR3 is 20 amino acids. J gave up 0 bases and V 5 bases, and 13 bases lay outside the gene matches. The germline CDR1 and CDR2 sequences are SGHVS and FQNEAQ. The CDR3, as DNA: TGTGCCAGCAGCCCGAACCTTGGGACTAGCGGGGCTATCTCCTACAATGAGCAGTTCTTC. Its protein is CASSPNLGTSGAISYNEQFF.

The CDR3 loop is CSVGQGRTDTQYF. The CDR3 DNA is TGCAGCGTTGGACAGGGGAGGACAGATACGCAGTATTTT. This rearrangement joins TRBV29-1 to TRBJ2-3, with 8 bases identical to TRBD1. With V trimmed by 4 bases and J by 3 bases, 3 bases remained unmatched. This CDR3 is 13 amino acids long. Germline CDR1 reads SQVTM; CDR2 reads ANQGSEA.

J is TRBJ2-3 and V is TRBV7-3; D might be TRBD1 (6 bases). CDR3 length: 14 amino acids. CDR1 and CDR2 from the germline V gene are SGHTA and FQGTGA. The ends were cut back, 2 bases at V and 0 bases at J, with 6 bases in the middle. CDR3 sequence reads: CASSLGQSTDTQYF. As DNA, the CDR3 is TGTGCCAGCAGCTTAGGACAGAGCACAGATACGCAGTATTTT.

The chain combines TRBV2 with TRBJ2-1, with TRBD2 identical over 8 bases. CDR1 is SNHLY, CDR2 FYNNEI, per germline. This CDR3 contains 14 residues. The V segment lost 6 bases and the J segment 8 bases; nucleotides outside the gene matches: 9. CDR3: CASSGGTSRDEQFF. The CDR3 DNA sequence: TGTGCCAGCAGCGGGGGGACTAGTCGTGATGAGCAGTTCTTC.

This chain links TRBV5-1 with TRBJ1-1; tentatively, D is TRBD1 (5 bases). The CDR3 consists of 15 residues. V shed 4 bases and J shed 0 bases, with 13 bases lying between them. Germline V gene data show CDR1 as SGHRS and CDR2 as YFSETQ. The CDR3 DNA reads TGCGCCAGCAGCGAGCAGGGTTCCATGAACACTGAAGCTTTCTTT. Its translation is CASSEQGSMNTEAFF. The full variable domain, rest sourced from reference TRBV5-1 and TRBJ1-1, is KAGVTQTPRYLIKTRGQQVTLSCSPISGHRSVSWYQQTPGQGLQFLFEYFSETQRNKGNFPGRFSGRQFSNSRSEMNVSTLELGDSALYLCASSEQGSMNTEAFFGQGTRLTVV.

The gene calls are TRBV5-1 and TRBJ1-1; D unclear. Germline V gives CDR1 SGHRS, CDR2 YFSETQ. V lost 4 bases, J lost 0 bases, and 16 bases lay in between. The CDR3 runs to 16 residues. The CDR3 bases are TGCGCCAGCAGCCGGGAGCCGACGCGAATGAACACTGAAGCTTTCTTT. Translation gives CASSREPTRMNTEAFF. The full variable domain, completed using reference TRBV5-1 and TRBJ1-1, is KAGVTQTPRYLIKTRGQQVTLSCSPISGHRSVSWYQQTPGQGLQFLFEYFSETQRNKGNFPGRFSGRQFSNSRSEMNVSTLELGDSALYLCASSREPTRMNTEAFFGQGTRLTVV.

The chain is built from TRBV5-1 and TRBJ2-7; 7 positions match TRBD1. This CDR3 has 15 residues. The V gene's germline CDR1 is SGHRS and CDR2 YFSETQ. The V gene end was trimmed by 0 bases and the J gene end by 1 base; junction bases not matched to a gene: 4. The CDR3 DNA sequence: TGCGCCAGCAGCTTGGGGCAGGGGGTGTCCTACGAGCAGTACTTC. Its protein product is CASSLGQGVSYEQYF.

V usage is TRBV9 and J usage is TRBJ2-2; 9 bases are shared with TRBD1. V lost 3 bases and J lost 5; bases outside the gene matches: 8. There are 16 residues in the CDR3. CDR1 is SGDLS and CDR2 is YYNGEE in the germline V gene. The CDR3 reads CASSATGTGMTGELFF. In nucleotides, the CDR3 is TGTGCCAGCAGCGCAACCGGGACAGGGATGACCGGGGAGCTGTTTTTT.

This rearrangement joins TRBV6-1 to TRBJ1-1; the D is unclear. The V end lost 5 bases, the J end lost 1 base, and 5 bases lay between the germline ends. In germline, CDR1 is MNHNS, CDR2 SASEGT. The CDR3 is 12 residues long. This CDR3 is CASSTRNTEAFF. In DNA, the CDR3 is TGTGCCAGCAGTACAAGGAACACTGAAGCTTTCTTT.

This rearrangement joins TRBV4-1 to TRBJ1-2; D not resolved. This CDR3 is 12 amino acids long. Germline V lookup: CDR1 MGHRA, CDR2 YSYEKL. The V gene lost 1 base and the J gene lost 7 bases, with 7 bases spanning the gap. DNA for the CDR3: TGCGCCAGCAGCCAAGTCGGTGGTGGCTACACCTTC. Its protein is CASSQVGGGYTF.

V usage is TRBV4-1 and J usage is TRBJ2-6; weak D call: TRBD2 (6 bases). CDR1 MGHRA and CDR2 YSYEKL come from the germline V gene. CDR3 length: 16 residues. Trimming pared 2 bases from V and 1 base from J, leaving 9 bases between. CDR3 bases: TGCGCCAGCAGCCAACCGACTAGGTCTGGGGCCAACGTCCTGACTTTC. It encodes CASSQPTRSGANVLTF.

This rearrangement joins TRBV9 to TRBJ2-1; D perhaps matches TRBD2 (5 bases). The CDR3 covers 17 residues. Germline CDR1 reads SGDLS; CDR2 reads YYNGEE. The ends were cut back, 3 bases at V and 3 bases at J, with 19 bases in the middle. The CDR3 sequence: CASSGDHIRGVYNEQFF. The CDR3 DNA follows: TGTGCCAGCAGCGGCGATCATATTCGGGGAGTCTACAATGAGCAGTTCTTC. Drawing the rest from reference TRBV9 and TRBJ2-1, the complete variable domain is DSGVTQTPKHLITATGQRVTLRCSPRSGDLSVYWYQQSLDQGLQFLIQYYNGEERAKGNILERFSAQQFPDLHSELNLSSLELGDSALYFCASSGDHIRGVYNEQFFGPGTRLTVL.

J is TRBJ2-7 and V is TRBV5-1, with TRBD2 as a possible D gene (6 bases). V dropped 2 bases and J dropped 7 bases, with 22 bases sitting between them. From germline, CDR1 is SGHRS and CDR2 YFSETQ. CDR3 length: 16 residues. The CDR3 nucleotides read TGCGCCAGCAGCTTCAGGTTAGCGGAGACACCTTGGGAGCAGTACTTC. Residues: CASSFRLAETPWEQYF.

DNA of the CDR3: TGCGCCAGCAGCCTTAGCCCATCTGCAACTAATGAAAAACTGTTTTTT. It is translated as CASSLSPSATNEKLFF. This sequence joins TRBV5-1 and TRBJ1-4; D unclear. The CDR3 has 16 amino acids. The germline CDR1 and CDR2 sequences are SGHRS and YFSETQ. V was pared by 4 bases and J by 0 bases, with 13 bases between.